This TCR beta chain originates from a study of T cell responses to AZD1222 COVID-19 vaccine. General study findings and limits: White British donors predominated, females outnumbered males, and clonal diversity was possibly underestimated.

Sequencing was performed with immunoSEQ multiplex PCR; in TCRdb, only in-frame clones are kept and a portion is missing. The sample shows 120,000 to 150,000 clones, 90% to 95% of them seen only once. This clone was seen a single time. Its specificity is not known. The sample in question was peripheral blood, obtained on day 0 of AZD1222 vaccination. This TCR derives from an adult in good health.

Here the CDR3 DNA reads TGTGCCAGCAGCCAAGTAGGGGGGTTAAGGAGCAATTCACCCCTCCACTTT. Translation: CASSQVGGLRSNSPLHF. The V call is TRBV14, the J call TRBJ1-6, with D possibly matching TRBD1 (6 bases). CDR3 size: 17 residues. Germline CDR1 and CDR2: SGHDN and FVKESK. V was trimmed by 1 base and J by 7 bases, leaving 17 bases between them. The full variable domain, its missing parts supplied by reference TRBV14 and TRBJ1-6, is EAGVTQFPSHSVIEKGQTVTLRCDPISGHDNLYWYRRVMGKEIKFLLHFVKESKQDESGMPNNRFLAERTGGTYSTLKVQPAELEDSGVYFCASSQVGGLRSNSPLHFGNGTRLTVT.